These 26 T cell receptor beta chains originate from one sample sequenced in a study of siplizumab effects on memory and regulatory T cells. TCRdb keeps only in-frame clones here, not all; method: immunoSEQ multiplex PCR. Altogether some 110,000 clones are present, about 93% being singletons, with the ten largest covering about 0.32%. Material for sequencing was CD4+ T cells sorted from blood. These receptors were collected from a human donor in good health.

Here the CDR3 DNA reads TGTGCCAGCTCACTAGCCAATGCGCGAGGGGAGGAGCAGTACTTC. Its protein product is CASSLANARGEEQYF. The rearrangement uses TRBV18 and TRBJ2-7; D possibly matches TRBD1 or TRBD2 (5 bases each). The germline V gene has CDR1 KGHSH and CDR2 LQKENI. This CDR3 region has 15 residues. V gave up 4 bases and J gave up 7 bases, with 20 bases separating them.

This clone was seen a single time. The J gene is TRBJ1-2, the V gene TRBV6-1; D unresolved. The germline CDR1 and CDR2 sequences are MNHNS and SASEGT. V was shortened by 2 bases and J by 4 bases, with 8 bases between the two germline ends. This CDR3 is 13 amino acids long. The CDR3 reads CASSEHGLYGYTF. CDR3 sequence (DNA): TGTGCCAGCAGTGAACACGGACTCTATGGCTACACCTTC.

The rearrangement links TRBV6-5 to TRBJ1-5; D is unresolved. This CDR3 is built from 13 residues. CDR1 is MNHEY, CDR2 SVGAGI, per germline. V was pared by 0 bases and J by 6 bases, with 6 bases between. The CDR3 nucleotides are TGTGCCAGCAGTTACTCGATGCGTCAGCCCCAGCATTTT. It codes for CASSYSMRQPQHF.

The chain carries TRBV4-1 and TRBJ2-3, with a possible D match to TRBD2 (6 bases). Trimming pared 4 bases from V and 3 bases from J, leaving 23 bases between. Germline assignment: CDR1 MGHRA and CDR2 YSYEKL. The CDR3 is 18 residues long. The CDR3 sequence is CASSRNRLGQQSTDTQYF. CDR3 in DNA: TGCGCCAGCAGCCGGAATAGACTAGGTCAACAGTCAACAGATACGCAGTATTTT.

The chain uses TRBV10-3 and TRBJ2-3; D gene unclear. The CDR3 runs to 12 residues. Germline V gene sequence: CDR1 ENHRY, CDR2 SYGVKD. The V and J ends lost 3 bases and 0 bases respectively, with 1 base between them. The CDR3 sequence: CAISDSTDTQYF. CDR3 DNA sequence: TGTGCCATCAGTGACAGCACAGATACGCAGTATTTT.

Notes on this clone: At one end, the junction sequence differs from germline, possibly due to a read error. This sequence joins TRBV7-7 and TRBJ2-7; TRBD2 might be the D (5 bases). This CDR3 is built from 15 residues. Looked up from germline, CDR1 is SSHAT and CDR2 is FNYEAQ (reference sequence). CDR3 region: CASSLALGGGYEQYF. In DNA, the CDR3 is TGTGCTAGCAGCTTAGCGCTTGGAGGTGGTTACGAGCAGTACTTC.

J is TRBJ1-2 and V is TRBV10-3; D not certain. Between the trimmed V and J ends, which lost 4 bases and 8 bases, there was a span of 11 bases. This CDR3 has 12 residues. CDR1 and CDR2 from the germline V gene are ENHRY and SYGVKD. The CDR3 DNA reads TGTGCCATCAGTGCCGACCCGACGGGCTACACCTTC. Translated, it gives CAISADPTGYTF.

The chain combines TRBV30 with TRBJ2-3; 12 nucleotides agree with TRBD2. This CDR3 region has 14 residues. V was clipped by 4 bases and J by 5 bases; unmatched bases: 4. CDR1 is GTSNPN and CDR2 is SVGIG in the germline V gene (reference sequence). Here the CDR3 DNA reads TGTGCCTGGACACTAGCGGGAGGTATAGATACGCAGTATTTT. Translating gives CAWTLAGGIDTQYF.

This chain links TRBV10-3 with TRBJ2-3, with 15 bases fitting TRBD2. There are 21 residues in the CDR3. V gave up 2 bases and J gave up 3 bases; unmatched junction bases: 15. CDR1 ENHRY and CDR2 SYGVKD come from the germline V gene. The CDR3 loop reads CAISETSGLAGGISWTDTQYF. CDR3 sequence (DNA): TGTGCCATCAGTGAGACCTCGGGACTAGCGGGAGGTATTTCATGGACAGATACGCAGTATTTT.

J is TRBJ2-7 and V is TRBV9, with TRBD1 as a possible D gene (5 bases). V shed 0 bases and J shed 1 base, with 14 bases lying between them. CDR3 length equals 16 residues. Germline CDR1 SGDLS, CDR2 YYNGEE. CDR3 amino acids: CASSVGFGHQSYEQYF. The CDR3 DNA reads as TGTGCCAGCAGCGTAGGGTTCGGACACCAATCCTACGAGCAGTACTTC.

The chain couples TRBV7-8 to TRBJ1-2; D may be TRBD1 (6 bases). This CDR3 region has 15 residues. Germline CDR1 is SGHVS and CDR2 is FQNEAQ. V shed 5 bases and J shed 4 bases, with 17 bases lying between them. This CDR3 reads CASSTRDTAFYGYTF. The CDR3 nucleotides are TGTGCCAGCAGCACCCGGGACACTGCCTTCTATGGCTACACCTTC.

The chain carries TRBV12-5 and TRBJ1-2; the D gene is possibly TRBD1 (5 bases). This CDR3 is 12 amino acids long. The V end lost 7 bases, the J end lost 5 bases, and 11 bases lay between the germline ends. Germline V gene data show CDR1 as LGHNT and CDR2 as FRNRAP. CDR3 in amino acids: CASAPDRYGYTF. CDR3 sequence (DNA): TGTGCTAGTGCCCCTGACAGATATGGCTACACCTTC.

The chain recombines TRBV5-4 with TRBJ2-5; D tentatively reads TRBD1 or TRBD2 (5 bases each). The length of the CDR3 is 13 residues. The germline CDR1 and CDR2 sequences are SGHNT and YYREEE (reference sequence). The ends were cut back, 5 bases at V and 3 bases at J, with 11 bases in the middle. CDR3 protein: CASSRDVEETQYF. DNA of the CDR3: TGTGCCAGCAGTCGGGACGTCGAAGAGACCCAGTACTTC.

CDR3 sequence: CASSPHSGTEAFF. The CDR3, as DNA: TGTGCCAGCAGTCCTCATAGCGGCACTGAAGCTTTCTTT. J is TRBJ1-1 and V is TRBV6-4, with no clear D. The V gene's germline CDR1 is MRHNA and CDR2 SNTAGT. Trimming shortened V by 5 bases and J by 4 bases, and 11 bases separated the two germline ends. The CDR3 loop spans 13 amino acids.

The rearrangement joins TRBV11-2 to TRBJ1-3; weak D call: TRBD1 (6 bases). The CDR3 loop spans 15 amino acids. With 2 bases removed from V and 4 bases from J, the gap between germline ends came to 12 bases. Germline values: CDR1 SGHAT, CDR2 FQNNGV. The CDR3 loop is CASSLSLGGGNTIYF. CDR3 DNA: TGTGCCAGCAGCTTAAGTTTGGGGGGCGGAAACACCATATATTTT.

The V call is TRBV27, the J call TRBJ1-5; D is possibly TRBD1 (5 bases). Trimming pared 4 bases from V and 3 bases from J, leaving 7 bases between. Germline V gives CDR1 MNHEY, CDR2 SMNVEV (reference sequence). The CDR3 consists of 13 residues. The CDR3, as DNA: TGTGCCAGCAGTTGGGGGGTCAATCAGCCCCAGCATTTT. Amino acid sequence: CASSWGVNQPQHF.

This rearrangement joins TRBV10-3 to TRBJ1-4, with TRBD1 matching 9 bases. CDR1 is ENHRY and CDR2 is SYGVKD in the germline V gene. This CDR3 is built from 14 residues. Trimming removed 4 bases from V and 6 bases from J; junction bases left unmatched: 3. The CDR3 sequence: CAISGGQGDEKLFF. CDR3 DNA: TGTGCCATCAGTGGGGGACAGGGAGATGAAAAACTGTTTTTT.

The chain carries TRBV20-1 and TRBJ2-7; D is uncertain. The germline CDR1 and CDR2 sequences are DFQATT and SNEGSKA (reference sequence). The CDR3 extends over 11 amino acids. Trimming took 1 base from V and 6 from J, leaving 7 bases between them. CDR3 amino acids: CSARVRGEQYF. The CDR3 DNA sequence: TGCAGTGCTAGAGTTAGAGGCGAGCAGTACTTC.

This chain uses TRBV29-1 with TRBJ2-7; 7 bases are a match to TRBD1. The germline gives CDR1 SQVTM, CDR2 ANQGSEA. The CDR3 length is 16 residues. V dropped 5 bases and J dropped 0; count of bases not matched to a gene: 13. CDR3 protein: CSVFAPRQGTSYEQYF. The CDR3 coding sequence is TGCAGCGTTTTTGCTCCGAGACAGGGAACCTCCTACGAGCAGTACTTC.

The CDR3 nucleotides are TGTGCCAGCAGCTTAGAGGGTTCCTACGAGCAGTACTTC. Protein: CASSLEGSYEQYF. The chain carries TRBV11-2 and TRBJ2-7; D unclear. V gave up 0 bases and J gave up 1 base, with 4 bases separating them. The CDR3 loop spans 13 amino acids. Per the germline V gene, CDR1 is SGHAT and CDR2 is FQNNGV.

The chain has TRBV30 and TRBJ2-7; 9 positions match TRBD1. The CDR3 runs to 12 residues. The germline gives CDR1 GTSNPN, CDR2 SVGIG (reference sequence). Trimming took 5 bases from V and 5 from J; bases not matched to a gene: 4. CDR3 DNA sequence: TGTGCCTGGGACAGGGGGAGCCACGAGCAGTACTTC. Its translation is CAWDRGSHEQYF.

The chain carries TRBV6-6 and TRBJ1-5; a weak D match, TRBD1 (6 bases). Germline V gene sequence: CDR1 MNHNY, CDR2 SVGAGI (reference sequence). V was pared by 5 bases and J by 9 bases, with 20 bases between. The CDR3 covers 15 residues. This CDR3 reads CASSARGEVGRPQHF. CDR3 DNA: TGTGCCAGCAGTGCCAGGGGAGAGGTCGGTCGGCCCCAGCATTTT.

The chain couples TRBV7-8 to TRBJ2-5, with TRBD1 matching 10 bases. From germline, CDR1 is SGHVS and CDR2 FQNEAQ. J was trimmed by 4 bases and V by 3 bases; bases with no gene match: 5. The CDR3 runs to 15 residues. CDR3 in amino acids: CASSFGQGVGETQYF. The CDR3 nucleotides are TGTGCCAGCAGCTTCGGACAGGGGGTTGGAGAGACCCAGTACTTC.

The V call is TRBV9, the J call TRBJ2-3; no reliable D call. V was clipped by 3 bases and J by 5 bases, with 10 bases between them. In germline, CDR1 is SGDLS, CDR2 YYNGEE. The CDR3 length is 13 residues. The CDR3 sequence: CASSARTGDTQYF. The CDR3 nucleotides read TGTGCCAGCAGCGCGAGAACGGGAGATACGCAGTATTTT.

The chain has TRBV5-1 and TRBJ2-1; the match to TRBD1 covers 7 bases. The CDR3 sequence is 17 residues long. Germline CDR1 and CDR2: SGHRS and YFSETQ. Trimming cost V 6 bases and J 0 bases; bases outside gene matches: 12. The CDR3: CASKGGSPDSSYNEQFF. DNA for the CDR3: TGCGCCAGCAAAGGGGGCTCCCCGGACAGCTCCTACAATGAGCAGTTCTTC.

The chain is built from TRBV27 and TRBJ1-1; D remains ambiguous. Germline values: CDR1 MNHEY, CDR2 SMNVEV (reference sequence). Trimming pared 1 base from V and 1 base from J, leaving 4 bases between. The CDR3 length is 13 residues. CDR3 region: CASSLYRNTEAFF. Written as DNA, the CDR3 is TGTGCCAGCAGTTTATATAGGAACACTGAAGCTTTCTTT.